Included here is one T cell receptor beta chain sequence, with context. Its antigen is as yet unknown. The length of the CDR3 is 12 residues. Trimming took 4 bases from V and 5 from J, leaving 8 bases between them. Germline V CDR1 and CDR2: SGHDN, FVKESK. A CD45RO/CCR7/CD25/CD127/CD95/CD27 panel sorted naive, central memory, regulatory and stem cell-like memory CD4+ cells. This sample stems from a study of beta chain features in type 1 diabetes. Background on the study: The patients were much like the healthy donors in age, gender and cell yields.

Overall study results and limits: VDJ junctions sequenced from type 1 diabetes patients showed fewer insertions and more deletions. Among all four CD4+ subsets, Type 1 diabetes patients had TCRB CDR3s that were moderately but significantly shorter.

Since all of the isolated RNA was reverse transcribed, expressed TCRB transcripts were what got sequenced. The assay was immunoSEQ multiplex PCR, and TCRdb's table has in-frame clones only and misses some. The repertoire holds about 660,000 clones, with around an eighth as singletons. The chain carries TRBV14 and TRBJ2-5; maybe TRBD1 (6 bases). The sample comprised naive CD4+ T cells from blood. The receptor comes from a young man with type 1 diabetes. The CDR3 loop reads CASSLQGETQYF. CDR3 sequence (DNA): TGTGCCAGCAGCCTCCAGGGGGAGACCCAGTACTTC.